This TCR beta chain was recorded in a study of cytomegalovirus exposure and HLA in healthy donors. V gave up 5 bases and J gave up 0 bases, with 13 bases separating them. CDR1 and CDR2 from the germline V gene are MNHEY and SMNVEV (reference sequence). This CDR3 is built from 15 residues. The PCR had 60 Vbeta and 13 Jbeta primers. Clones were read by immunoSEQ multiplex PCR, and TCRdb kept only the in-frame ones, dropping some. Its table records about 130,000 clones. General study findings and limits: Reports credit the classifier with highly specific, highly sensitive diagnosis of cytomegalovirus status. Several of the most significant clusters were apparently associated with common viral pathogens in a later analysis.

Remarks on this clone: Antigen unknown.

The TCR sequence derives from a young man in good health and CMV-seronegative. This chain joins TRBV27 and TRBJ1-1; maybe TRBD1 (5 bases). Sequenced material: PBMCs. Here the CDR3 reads CASSVRGGVNTEAFF. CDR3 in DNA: TGTGCCAGCAGTGTACGTGGAGGGGTGAACACTGAAGCTTTCTTT.